This is a list of T cell receptor beta chains from one sample in a study of blood T cell repertoires in COVID-19. Clones were read by immunoSEQ multiplex PCR, and TCRdb kept only the in-frame ones, dropping some. The table has 200,000 to 300,000 clones, roughly 83% seen once. Sequencing was done on a sample of peripheral blood. These receptors came from an elderly woman with COVID-19, enrolled during active disease. Both conserved end residues are part of each CDR3. The D gene is left open where the match is weak. The size field is filled for only some rows; it gives once, few, many or a size class.

>TRBV9|TRBD2|15|TRBJ2-3|.
CASSAGLVGTDTQYF
TGTGCCAGCAGCGCCGGACTAGTTGGTACAGATACGCAGTATTTT
>TRBV19|.|13|TRBJ2-1|.
CASTGSRNNEQFF
TGTGCCAGTACGGGTTCGCGTAATAATGAGCAGTTCTTC
>TRBV30|.|11|TRBJ1-2|.
CAWSAGLGYTF
TGTGCCTGGAGTGCGGGGTTGGGCTACACCTTC
>TRBV7-9|.|14|TRBJ2-1|.
CASSLLASYNEQFF
TGTGCCAGCAGCTTACTAGCTTCCTACAATGAGCAGTTCTTC
>TRBV3-1/TRBV3-2|.|14|TRBJ1-2|.
CASSAGGTRYGYTF
TGTGCCAGCAGCGCCGGGGGTACCCGCTATGGCTACACCTTC
>TRBV3-1/TRBV3-2|.|12|TRBJ1-2|.
CASSQGHGGYTF
TGTGCCAGCAGCCAGGGACATGGGGGCTACACCTTC
>TRBV28|TRBD2|15|TRBJ2-3|.
CASSPSGGHTDTQYF
TGTGCCAGCAGCCCTAGCGGGGGGCATACAGATACGCAGTATTTT
>TRBV11-3|.|12|TRBJ2-1|.
CASSNKQAHQFF
TGTGCCAGCAGCAATAAACAGGCCCATCAGTTCTTC
>TRBV19|.|11|TRBJ1-2|.
CASRNSYGYTF
TGTGCCAGTAGAAACAGCTATGGCTACACCTTC
>TRBV6-4|TRBD1|13|TRBJ2-1|.
CASSRTGWDEQFF
TGTGCCAGCTCGAGGACAGGGTGGGATGAGCAGTTCTTC
>TRBV2|TRBD2|19|TRBJ2-2|.
CASRAPGLAGGLYTGELFF
TGTGCCAGCAGGGCACCGGGACTAGCGGGGGGGCTGTACACCGGGGAGCTGTTTTTT
>TRBV28|.|15|TRBJ2-7|.
CASSFYDREVGEQYF
TGTGCCAGCAGTTTCTACGACAGGGAGGTAGGGGAGCAGTACTTC
>TRBV7-3|TRBD1|13|TRBJ1-2|.
CASSPDRGGGYTF
TGTGCCAGCAGCCCCGACAGGGGAGGTGGCTACACCTTC
>TRBV25-1|.|16|TRBJ1-6|once
CASSDPPGIYNSPLHF
TGTGCCAGCAGTGACCCCCCAGGGATCTATAATTCACCCCTCCACTTT
>TRBV10-3|TRBD1|15|TRBJ1-1|.
CATRDRAGGGTEAFF
TGTGCCACTCGGGACAGGGCTGGGGGGGGCACTGAAGCTTTCTTT
>TRBV3-1/TRBV3-2|TRBD2|12|TRBJ2-2|.
CASSGSGADFCF
TGTGCCAGCAGCGGTAGCGGGGCCGACTTTTGTTTT
>TRBV5-1|TRBD1|14|TRBJ1-1|.
CASSAATGGTEAFF
TGCGCCAGCAGCGCGGCGACAGGGGGCACTGAAGCTTTCTTT
>TRBV28|.|15|TRBJ1-5|.
CATSMGGPSNQPQHF
TGTGCCACCTCGATGGGAGGGCCCAGCAATCAGCCCCAGCATTTT
>TRBV5-6|TRBD1|19|TRBJ1-5|few
CASSSGAGQGIHSNQPQHF
TGTGCCAGCAGCTCGGGCGCGGGACAGGGCATCCATAGCAATCAGCCCCAGCATTTT